This record concerns one TCR beta chain sequence. The sample comes from a study of blood T cell repertoires in COVID-19. The CDR3 covers 13 residues. Trimming left V 8 bases short and J 4 bases short, with 13 bases between. The germline V gene has CDR1 MDHEN and CDR2 SYDVKM. Assay used: immunoSEQ multiplex PCR; TCRdb lists only in-frame clones, some missing. Of about 250,000 clones detected, roughly four fifths appear once; the ten largest clones hold about a sixth. The rearrangement links TRBV28 to TRBJ2-3; D not resolved. The sequence derives from a person between 65 and 80 years old with COVID-19, enrolled during active disease. The sample comprised peripheral blood. The chain's CDR3 is CASSSASSDTQYF. In DNA, the CDR3 is TGTGCCAGCTCTTCGGCTAGTTCAGATACGCAGTATTTT.